Below, one T cell receptor (beta chain) is given with its context. Sequencing was performed with immunoSEQ multiplex PCR; in TCRdb, only in-frame clones are kept and a portion is missing. The sample holds some 200,000 clones, about 81% seen once. This sample stems from a study of blood T cell repertoires in COVID-19. CDR1 LNHDA and CDR2 SQIVND come from the germline V gene (reference sequence). The CDR3 consists of 15 residues. Trimming took 3 bases from V and 0 from J; bases not matched to a gene: 5. The receptor was isolated from a man aged 25-45 years with active or convalescent COVID-19. The source material was peripheral blood. The gene calls are TRBV19 and TRBJ2-7; 7 bases are shared with TRBD1. The CDR3 coding sequence is TGTGCCAGTAGTATCAGGGACAGTATCTCCTACGAGCAGTACTTC. Translated: CASSIRDSISYEQYF.